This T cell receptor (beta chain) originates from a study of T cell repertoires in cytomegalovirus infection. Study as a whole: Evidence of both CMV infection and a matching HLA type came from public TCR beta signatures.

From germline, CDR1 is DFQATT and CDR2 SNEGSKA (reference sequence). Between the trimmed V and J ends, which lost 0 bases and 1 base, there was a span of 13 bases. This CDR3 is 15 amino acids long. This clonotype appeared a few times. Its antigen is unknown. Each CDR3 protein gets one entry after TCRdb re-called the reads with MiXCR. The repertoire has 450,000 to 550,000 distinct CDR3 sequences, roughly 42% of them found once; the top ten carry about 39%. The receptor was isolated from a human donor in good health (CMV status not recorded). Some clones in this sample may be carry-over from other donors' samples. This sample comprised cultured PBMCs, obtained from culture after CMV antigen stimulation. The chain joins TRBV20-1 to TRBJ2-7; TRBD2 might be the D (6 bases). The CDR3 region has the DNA TGCAGTGCTAGAGATGGTGGTAGCGGTTCCTACGAGCAGTACTTC. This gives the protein CSARDGGSGSYEQYF.